This T cell receptor beta chain was identified during a study of blood T cell repertoires in COVID-19. Study information: Material from acute and convalescent COVID-19 was sourced from the United States, Italy and Spain. PBMCs, B-cell-depleted T cells, or T cells were the source of the cDNA or gDNA that made up the material.

Germline V lookup: CDR1 MNHEY, CDR2 SVGAGI. V was clipped by 8 bases and J by 5 bases; unmatched bases: 8. This CDR3 contains 13 residues. How the authors handled the data: Researchers report that nucleated cell counts were estimated from reference gene primer amplification. Using immunoSEQ multiplex PCR, the repertoire was profiled, and TCRdb retains in-frame clones only, with some absent. The DNA was the basis for D and trimming; V, J and clone size are from that table. The data contain some 49,000 clones, roughly 85% of them singletons. Specimen: peripheral blood. The receptor was derived from a human donor in a cohort sampled during active COVID-19. V and J are TRBV6-5 and TRBJ2-5; 7 bases agree with TRBD2. The CDR3 protein is CASSSSGRETQYF. The CDR3 bases are TGTGCCAGCTCCTCTAGCGGTAGGGAGACCCAGTACTTC.